The clone carrying this T cell receptor beta chain appeared a few times. As processed by the authors: Reference gene primer amplification gave estimated nucleated cell counts. Libraries were prepared by immunoSEQ multiplex PCR; TCRdb keeps only in-frame clonotypes and omits some of them. The V and J calls and clone size come from that table; D and trimming were worked out from the DNA. The sample shows roughly 77,000 clones, 60% to 85% of them seen only once. The sample belongs to a study of blood T cell repertoires in COVID-19. Study at large: The United States, Italy and Spain were the sources of the acute and convalescent COVID-19 samples. Nucleic acid was either cDNA or gDNA, and it came from T cells, B-cell-depleted T cells, or PBMCs.

Specimen: peripheral blood. This TCR was sampled from a human donor in a cohort sampled during active COVID-19.

Written as DNA, the CDR3 is TGTGCCAGTAGCCCCCGGGACAGCCCCTACGAGCAGTACTTC. Protein product: CASSPRDSPYEQYF. The rearrangement links TRBV19 to TRBJ2-7, with 7 bases identical to TRBD1. CDR3 size: 14 residues. J gave up 2 bases and V 6 bases, and 7 bases lay outside the gene matches. The germline gives CDR1 LNHDA, CDR2 SQIVND (reference sequence).